Included here is one TCR beta chain sequence, with context. This sample is drawn from a study of blood T cell repertoires in COVID-19. Study information: Sources were T cells, B-cell-depleted T cells, or PBMCs; the material itself was cDNA or gDNA.

Methods used by the authors: Cell counts per sample came from amplifying reference gene primers. Assay used: immunoSEQ multiplex PCR; TCRdb lists only in-frame clones, some missing. That table is the source of V, J and clone size, and D and trimming were worked out from the DNA. The sample records 350,000 to 400,000 clones, 89% being singletons. V dropped 1 base and J dropped 10; count of bases not matched to a gene: 10. The CDR3 length is 16 residues. Germline V gene data show CDR1 as SGHRS and CDR2 as YFSETQ. Participant age was roughly 18 to 90 years, and participants resided in about two dozen US areas.

Sequencing input: PBMCs or T cells enriched from blood (not recorded which). The sequence came from a woman aged 25 to 39 who had recovered from COVID-19. The chain joins TRBV5-1 to TRBJ2-2; 10 bases map to TRBD2. The CDR3 bases are TGCGCCAGCAGCTTGACTAGCGGGACCGTATGGGAGGAGCTGTTTTTT. Protein product: CASSLTSGTVWEELFF.